The rows below give T cell receptor beta chains drawn from one sample of a study of blood T cells in healthy people across ages. TCRdb redid the calling of the 5' RACE reads with MiXCR, one entry per CDR3 protein. The sample shows hundreds of thousands of distinct CDR3 sequences, around 45% of them seen only once. Specimen: blood. All receptors come from a man between 60 and 75 years old in good health. Both conserved end residues are part of each CDR3. D genes are given only for firm matches. Rows give clone size only sometimes, using once, few, many, or a class for an expanded clone.

v_gene	abundance	d_gene	j_gene	CDR3nt	CDR3aa
TRBV7-9	NA	NA	TRBJ2-1	TGTGCCAGCAGCTTTCCGGCCCACAATGAGCAGTTCTTC	CASSFPAHNEQFF
TRBV25-1	NA	NA	TRBJ1-2	TGTGCCAGCAGAGGCGGATTAAGGAGGCAAGGCTATGGCTACACCTTC	CASRGGLRRQGYGYTF
TRBV25-1	NA	NA	TRBJ2-7	TGTGCCAGCAGGGTGCACTACGAGCAGTACTTC	CASRVHYEQYF
TRBV13	few	TRBD1	TRBJ2-7	TGTGCCAGCAGAGGACAGGGTAACGAGCAGTACTTC	CASRGQGNEQYF
TRBV6-5	NA	TRBD2	TRBJ2-1	TGTGCCAGCACCCCAGCGGGGGATTTATACAATGAGCAGTTCTTC	CASTPAGDLYNEQFF
TRBV6-2/TRBV6-3	NA	NA	TRBJ1-2	TGTGCCAGCAGAAAAGCGGACGGAGACTATGGCTACACCTTC	CASRKADGDYGYTF
TRBV11-2	few	TRBD2	TRBJ2-4	TGTGCCAGCACCCGGGGAGCGGGGGAGCGCCTAGCCAAAAACATTCAGTACTTC	CASTRGAGERLAKNIQYF
TRBV20-1	few	NA	TRBJ2-3	TGCAGTGCCATCGGACAGTACACAGATACGCAGTATTTT	CSAIGQYTDTQYF
TRBV20-1	NA	NA	TRBJ1-5	TGCAGTGCTAGAGGGGCGACGGATGGGAATCAGCCCCAGCATTTT	CSARGATDGNQPQHF
TRBV20-1	NA	NA	TRBJ2-5	TGCAGTGCTAGGTATAGGGGGTTGGAGACCCAGTACTTC	CSARYRGLETQYF
TRBV9	once	NA	TRBJ1-6	TGTGCCAGCAACCGAGGGAATTCACCCCTCCACTTT	CASNRGNSPLHF
TRBV5-6	few	NA	TRBJ2-1	TGTGCCAGCAGCTCCGGGGGGCTGGCCTACAATGAGCAGTTCTTC	CASSSGGLAYNEQFF
TRBV6-6	few	TRBD2	TRBJ2-7	TGTGCCAGCAGCCTAGGACTAGCTGGTGACGAGCAGTACTTC	CASSLGLAGDEQYF
TRBV6-6	NA	NA	TRBJ1-2	TGTGCCAGTTCCCAACACAACAGGGAAAACTATGGCTACACCTTC	CASSQHNRENYGYTF
TRBV10-3	NA	TRBD1	TRBJ1-5	TGTGCCATCAGTGAGTTGGGACAGGGGAACCAGCCCCAGCATTTT	CAISELGQGNQPQHF
TRBV6-2/TRBV6-3	NA	NA	TRBJ1-5	TGTGCCGGCAGTCGCAGGGGAGGTCAGCCCCAGCATTTT	CAGSRRGGQPQHF
TRBV7-2	NA	NA	TRBJ1-6	TGTGCCAGCAGCCCCCGCGGGGGGCGGGATTCACCCCTCCACTTT	CASSPRGGRDSPLHF
TRBV3-1	NA	NA	TRBJ2-7	TGTGCCAGCAGCCGGGGTACCGGCTCCTACAATGAGCAGTACTTC	CASSRGTGSYNEQYF
TRBV7-2	NA	NA	TRBJ2-5	TGTGCCAGCAGCTTAGGGGGAACTAGCAGGGCCATGGGGACCCAGTACTTC	CASSLGGTSRAMGTQYF
TRBV29-1	few	TRBD2	TRBJ2-3	TGCAGCGTCTTAGCGGGGGGGACAGATACGCAGTATTTT	CSVLAGGTDTQYF
TRBV10-3	NA	NA	TRBJ1-2	TGTGCCATCAGTGAGTCAGGACTTCTAGCTAACTATGGCTACACCTTC	CAISESGLLANYGYTF
TRBV11-2	NA	NA	TRBJ2-3	TGTGCCAGCAGCACCCCCCTCCGGGAACTGGGCACAGATACGCAGTATTTT	CASSTPLRELGTDTQYF
TRBV28	few	NA	TRBJ1-5	TGTGCCAGCAGTTTCTCGACAGGCAATCAGCCCCAGCATTTT	CASSFSTGNQPQHF
TRBV29-1	many	NA	TRBJ2-3	TGCAGCGTTGAAGATCGGCAAGGGTGGGCAGATACGCAGTATTTT	CSVEDRQGWADTQYF
TRBV20-1	few	TRBD1	TRBJ1-6	TGCAGTGCTAGAGACGGGTCGACAGGGCCGAATAATTCACCCCTCCACTTT	CSARDGSTGPNNSPLHF
TRBV19	NA	TRBD1	TRBJ2-1	TGTGCCAGTAACCCGGGACAGACTTACAATGAGCAGTTCTTC	CASNPGQTYNEQFF
TRBV4-1	few	NA	TRBJ2-5	TGCGCCAGCAGCCAAGCAACCGGCCCCTTGAGAGAGACCCAGTACTTC	CASSQATGPLRETQYF
TRBV7-8	NA	NA	TRBJ2-7	TGTGCCAGCAGCTTAAGAGGGTCCCTCCGGCAGTACTTC	CASSLRGSLRQYF
TRBV4-3	few	NA	TRBJ1-1	TGCGCCAGCAGCCAACTACAGGGTTTTGATGCTTTCTTT	CASSQLQGFDAFF
TRBV3-1	NA	TRBD2	TRBJ2-3	TGTGCCAGCAGCCAAGACTGGCTAGCGGACTTCGATACGCAGTATTTT	CASSQDWLADFDTQYF
TRBV6-2/TRBV6-3	many	NA	TRBJ2-5	TGTGCCAGCAGTTACTCGACCGGGGGCCTGGGGGAGACCCAGTACTTC	CASSYSTGGLGETQYF
TRBV29-1	NA	TRBD1	TRBJ1-1	TGCAGCGTCTGGACAGGTCCGCCCGAAGCTTTCTTT	CSVWTGPPEAFF
TRBV5-1	NA	NA	TRBJ2-3	TGCGCCAGCAGTATCAGAGGGACGACGGATACGCAGTATTTT	CASSIRGTTDTQYF
TRBV2	few	NA	TRBJ1-1	TGTGCCAGCAGTGTCGTGGGGACAGAAGCTTTCTTT	CASSVVGTEAFF
TRBV6-7	NA	NA	TRBJ1-5	TGTGCCAGCAGGGAACAGGGTCCATGGGATCAGCCCCAGCATTTT	CASREQGPWDQPQHF
TRBV11-2	NA	NA	TRBJ2-5	TGTGCCGGCAGCTCTACTGTAGAGACCCAGTACTTC	CAGSSTVETQYF